This T cell receptor (beta chain) emerged from a study of blood T cells in healthy people across ages. This clonotype has more than one count but fewer than ten. Its cognate antigen is unknown. PCR was performed a second time for 7 to 11 cycles using a sample-barcoded 5' primer and a J-beta primer mix. MiXCR was run by TCRdb on the 5' RACE reads, yielding one entry per CDR3 protein. The data contain approximately 1,100,000 distinct CDR3 sequences, 40% to 55% of them singletons. Notes on the study in general: In older individuals, TCR beta diversity per million T cells was lower, falling roughly linearly with age.

V was shortened by 0 bases and J by 2 bases, with 17 bases between the two germline ends. Germline values: CDR1 LGHNA, CDR2 YNFKEQ. The CDR3 has 18 amino acids. The TCR originated in a woman aged 60-70 years in good health. The chain links TRBV4-2 to TRBJ2-1; the D gene is possibly TRBD2 (6 bases). What was sequenced was blood. CDR3 region: CASSQDLADFGPYNEQFF. The DNA for the CDR3 is TGTGCCAGCAGCCAAGATTTAGCGGATTTCGGTCCCTACAATGAGCAGTTCTTC.